This T cell receptor beta chain originates from a study of T cells after yellow fever vaccination. Production of TCR cDNA was by 5'RACE template switching, which also added a universal primer site and UMIs. TCRdb reprocessed the 5' RACE reads with MiXCR, giving one entry per CDR3 protein. The sample includes over 300,000 distinct CDR3 sequences, around 4% of them seen just once. Study results and caveats: Weaker, the secondary response peaked sooner, at day 5 versus 15. Booster samples showed a return of most primary-vaccination clones (around 96% CD4, approximately 85% CD8).

This clonotype was seen at least ten times. Its cognate antigen is unknown. This sequence originates from a man aged 18 to 29 who received the YFV17D yellow fever vaccine. Sequences were derived from PBMCs, sampled on the day of the yellow fever booster vaccination.

The CDR3 nucleotides read TGCGCCAGCAGCCAAGAGCGGGTACAGGGGAACATTCAGTACTTC. Its translation is CASSQERVQGNIQYF. The genes are TRBV4-1 and TRBJ2-4, with 7 bases fitting TRBD1. Germline lookup yields CDR1 MGHRA and CDR2 YSYEKL. Trimming removed 0 bases from V and 7 bases from J; junction bases left unmatched: 6. This CDR3 comprises 15 residues.